This TCR beta chain came from a study of cytomegalovirus exposure and HLA in healthy donors. Amplification used 60 Vbeta primers and 13 Jbeta primers. Data came from immunoSEQ multiplex PCR; TCRdb stores just in-frame clones and leaves some out. The table has 210,000 or so clones, around nine tenths seen once. Study-wide points: Specific recognition of CMV antigens was confirmed in vitro for a few chains (all CMV-associated). It was reported in a later analysis that an Asian-associated ancestry cluster showed fewer N-insertions than the roughly 670-donor mean.

Germline lookup yields CDR1 GTSNPN and CDR2 SVGIG (reference sequence). The CDR3 length is 13 residues. V was shortened by 0 bases and J by 4 bases, with 9 bases between the two germline ends. Points on this clone: Antigen: not known.

This receptor was taken from a woman under 30 in good health and CMV-seronegative. This chain links TRBV30 with TRBJ1-2; D is uncertain. The source material was PBMCs. CDR3 region: CAWSVQMGYGYTF. In DNA, the CDR3 is TGTGCCTGGAGTGTACAGATGGGCTATGGCTACACCTTC.